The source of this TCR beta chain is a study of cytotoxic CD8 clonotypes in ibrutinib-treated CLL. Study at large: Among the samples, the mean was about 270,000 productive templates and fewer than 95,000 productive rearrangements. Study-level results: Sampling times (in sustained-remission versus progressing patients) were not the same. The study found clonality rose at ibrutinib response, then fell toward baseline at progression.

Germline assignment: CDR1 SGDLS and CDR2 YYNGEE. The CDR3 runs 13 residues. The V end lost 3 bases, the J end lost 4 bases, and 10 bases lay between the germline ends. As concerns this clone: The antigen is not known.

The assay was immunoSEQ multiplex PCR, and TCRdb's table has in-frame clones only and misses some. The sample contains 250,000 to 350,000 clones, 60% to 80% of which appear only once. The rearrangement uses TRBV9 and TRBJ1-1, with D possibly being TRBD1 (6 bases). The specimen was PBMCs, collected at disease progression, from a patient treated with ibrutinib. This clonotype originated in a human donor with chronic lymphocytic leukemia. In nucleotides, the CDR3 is TGTGCCAGCAGCGGGAACAGGGCCACTGAAGCTTTCTTT. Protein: CASSGNRATEAFF.